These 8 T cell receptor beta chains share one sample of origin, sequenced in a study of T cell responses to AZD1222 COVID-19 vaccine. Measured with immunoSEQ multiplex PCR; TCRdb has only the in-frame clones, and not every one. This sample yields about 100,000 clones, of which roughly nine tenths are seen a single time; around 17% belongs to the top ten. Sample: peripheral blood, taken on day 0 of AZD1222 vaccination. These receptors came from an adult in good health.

The CDR3 loop reads CASSSRQGLSTDTQYF. CDR3 bases: TGTGCCAGCAGCTCCCGACAGGGGTTGAGCACAGATACGCAGTATTTT. V and J are TRBV7-6 and TRBJ2-3; 8 bases match TRBD1. This CDR3 region has 16 residues. J gave up 0 bases and V 4 bases, and 6 bases lay outside the gene matches. Germline lookup yields CDR1 SGHVS and CDR2 FNYEAQ.

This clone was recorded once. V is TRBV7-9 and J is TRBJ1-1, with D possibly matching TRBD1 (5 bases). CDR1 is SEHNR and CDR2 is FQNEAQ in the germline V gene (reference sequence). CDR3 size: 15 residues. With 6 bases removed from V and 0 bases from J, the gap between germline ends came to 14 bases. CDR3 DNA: TGTGCCAGCAGTCCCGGGGCAGGGTTGAACACTGAAGCTTTCTTT. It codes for CASSPGAGLNTEAFF.

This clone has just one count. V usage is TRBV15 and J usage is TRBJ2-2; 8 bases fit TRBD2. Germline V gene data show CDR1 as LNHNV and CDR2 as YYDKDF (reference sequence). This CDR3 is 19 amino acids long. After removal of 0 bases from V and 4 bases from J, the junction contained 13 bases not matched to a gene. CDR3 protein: CATSRDSFGTSGVTGELFF. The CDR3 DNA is TGTGCCACCAGCAGAGATTCGTTCGGGACTAGTGGGGTCACCGGGGAGCTGTTTTTT.

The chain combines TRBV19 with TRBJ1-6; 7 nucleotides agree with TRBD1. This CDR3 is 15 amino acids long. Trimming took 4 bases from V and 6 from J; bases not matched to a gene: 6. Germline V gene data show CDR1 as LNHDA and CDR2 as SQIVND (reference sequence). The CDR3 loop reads CASSRQGLLNSPLHF. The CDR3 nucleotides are TGTGCCAGTAGTAGACAGGGTTTACTTAATTCACCCCTCCACTTT. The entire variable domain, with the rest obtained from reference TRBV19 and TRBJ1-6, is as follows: DGGITQSPKYLFRKEGQNVTLSCEQNLNHDAMYWYRQDPGQGLRLIYYSQIVNDFQKGDIAEGYSVSREKKESFPLTVTSAQKNPTAFYLCASSRQGLLNSPLHFGNGTRLTVT.

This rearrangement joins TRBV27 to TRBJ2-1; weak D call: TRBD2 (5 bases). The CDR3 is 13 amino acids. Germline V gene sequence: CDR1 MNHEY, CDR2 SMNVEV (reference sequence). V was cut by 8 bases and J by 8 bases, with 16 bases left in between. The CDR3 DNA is TGTGCCAGCGGGATACGGGGTATCGATGAGCAGTTCTTC. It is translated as CASGIRGIDEQFF.

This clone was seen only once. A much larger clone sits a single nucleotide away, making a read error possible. In nucleotides, the CDR3 is TGCAGTGCTAGAAACTATGGCTACACCTTC. Protein: CSARNYGYTF. The chain links TRBV20-1 to TRBJ1-2, with D hard to call. The CDR3 covers 10 residues. V lost 2 bases, J lost 2 bases, and 0 bases lay in between. Germline lookup yields CDR1 DFQATT and CDR2 SNEGSKA (reference sequence).

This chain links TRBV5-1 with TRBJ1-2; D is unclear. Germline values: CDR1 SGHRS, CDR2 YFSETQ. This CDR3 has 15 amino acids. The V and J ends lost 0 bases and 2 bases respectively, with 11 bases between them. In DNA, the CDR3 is TGCGCCAGCAGCTTGGAAGGGCAGGCAAACTATGGCTACACCTTC. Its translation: CASSLEGQANYGYTF.

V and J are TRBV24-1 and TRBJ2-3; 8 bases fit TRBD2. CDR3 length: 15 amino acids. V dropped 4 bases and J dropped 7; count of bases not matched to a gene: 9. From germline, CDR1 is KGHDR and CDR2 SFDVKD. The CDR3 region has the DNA TGTGCCACCAGTGAATGGGCGGGAGGAGGATATACGCAGTATTTT. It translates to CATSEWAGGGYTQYF.